This T cell receptor (beta chain) stems from a study of T cell changes during pregnancy in multiple sclerosis. Assay used: immunoSEQ multiplex PCR; TCRdb lists only in-frame clones, some missing. The data show some 77,000 clones, 85% to 95% seen once. Germline V CDR1 and CDR2: LNHDA, SQIVND (reference sequence). The germline V and J ends were trimmed by 5 bases and 4 bases, with 17 bases remaining between them. This CDR3 has 15 residues. This clonotype was sampled from a female donor in good health, enrolled as a control in a pregnancy study. Sequenced here: peripheral blood, sampled after pregnancy. The chain recombines TRBV19 with TRBJ2-5, with a tentative D call TRBD2 (6 bases). The CDR3 coding sequence is TGTGCCAGTAGTTTTCGGACTACCAGCTCAGAGACCCAGTACTTC. It translates to CASSFRTTSSETQYF.